These 8 T cell receptor beta chains were sequenced from one sample in a study of CD8 T cells in ankylosing spondylitis (dated by TCRdb to the late 2010s). The library was generated by 5' RACE. TCRdb shows the sequencer as Illumina HiSeq 2500. The raw public reads went through TCRdb reprocessing: fastp at Q25, MiXCR clone calling, in-frame beta chains kept. Each entry is one CDR3 protein sequence, shown with its most common DNA and genes. This sample comprises roughly 48,000 distinct CDR3 sequences, 6% to 7.5% of them detected only once. Of the sample, around 7.8% is held by the ten largest clones. The sample consisted of blood, either unsorted or a sorted T cell fraction (not recorded which). The receptors shown here come from a female donor with ankylosing spondylitis or in good health (not recorded which).

This clonotype occurred a few times. The chain employs TRBV7-9 and TRBJ2-5, with D tentatively TRBD1 (6 bases). The V end was cut by 8 bases, the J end by 1 base, with 17 bases between. The length of the CDR3 is 15 residues. Germline lookup yields CDR1 SEHNR and CDR2 FQNEAQ (reference sequence). For the CDR3, the DNA is TGTGCCAGCTATTCTCAGGGGCCCAGCCAAGAGACCCAGTACTTC. Amino acid sequence: CASYSQGPSQETQYF.

This clonotype was counted ten times or more. This rearrangement joins TRBV20-1 to TRBJ1-1; no reliable D call. This CDR3 comprises 14 residues. CDR1 is DFQATT and CDR2 is SNEGSKA in the germline V gene (reference sequence). Between the trimmed V and J ends, which lost 5 bases and 10 bases, there was a span of 23 bases. The CDR3 region is CSALPPSGVRVAFF. Here the CDR3 DNA reads TGCAGTGCTCTTCCGCCTTCGGGAGTCCGCGTAGCTTTCTTT.

The genes are TRBV7-9 and TRBJ2-7; no clear D gene. The CDR3 length is 15 residues. V gave up 5 bases and J gave up 7 bases, with 21 bases separating them. Germline loops: CDR1 SEHNR, CDR2 FQNEAQ (reference sequence). CDR3: CASSRRASADGEQYF. As DNA, the CDR3 is TGTGCCAGCAGCCGCCGGGCTAGTGCTGATGGGGAGCAGTACTTC.

This clonotype was recorded at least ten times. This clone may be a read error of a much larger clone one base away. The J gene is TRBJ2-2, the V gene TRBV28; unclear D gene. The germline CDR1 and CDR2 sequences are MDHEN and SYDVKM. This CDR3 region has 11 residues. The V and J ends lost 6 bases and 3 bases respectively, with 2 bases between them. In DNA, the CDR3 is TGTGCCAGCAGCTACACCGGGGAGCTGTTTTTT. Translated, it gives CASSYTGELFF.

The sample holds a few counts of this clonotype. The chain is built from TRBV24-1 and TRBJ2-1; TRBD1 is a possible D gene (6 bases). CDR1 is KGHDR and CDR2 is SFDVKD in the germline V gene. The V end lost 7 bases, the J end lost 8 bases, and 14 bases lay between the germline ends. The CDR3 length is 13 residues. CDR3 sequence: CATSRNRVDEQFF. DNA of the CDR3: TGTGCCACCAGCCGGAACAGGGTAGATGAGCAGTTCTTC.

In its sample, this clonotype was seen many times. V is TRBV5-1 and J is TRBJ2-7, with 9 bases matching TRBD1. The CDR3 consists of 14 residues. V lost 4 bases, J lost 4 bases, and 6 bases stayed unmatched. Germline loops: CDR1 SGHRS, CDR2 YFSETQ. The chain's CDR3 is CASSAQGASYEQYF. The CDR3 DNA reads TGCGCCAGCAGCGCACAGGGGGCTTCGTACGAGCAGTACTTC.

This clonotype was recorded many times. CDR3 nucleotide sequence: TGCGCCAGCAGCTCGCAACCCCCGGACAGGGGTAGGAATGAGCAGTTCTTC. It encodes CASSSQPPDRGRNEQFF. V gene TRBV5-1 combines with J gene TRBJ2-1; 9 nucleotides line up with TRBD1. CDR1 and CDR2 from the germline V gene are SGHRS and YFSETQ. The trim removed 3 bases at V and 7 bases at J, leaving 14 bases unmatched. The CDR3 runs 17 residues.

This clonotype was counted at least ten times. The chain recombines TRBV5-6 with TRBJ1-1; no clear D. V lost 1 base and J lost 4, with 14 bases in between. From germline, CDR1 is SGHDT and CDR2 YYEEEE. This CDR3 contains 15 residues. DNA for the CDR3: TGTGCCAGCAGCTTGCGAACAGTAGCCCGCACTGAAGCTTTCTTT. Protein product: CASSLRTVARTEAFF.